Each of the 16 T cell receptor beta chains below was sequenced from the same sample in a study of blood T cell repertoires in COVID-19. Some clones are missing from TCRdb's copy, which holds only in-frame ones; the method was immunoSEQ multiplex PCR. The sample includes around 75,000 clones, around 80% of them seen just once. Sequencing input: peripheral blood. These receptors were taken from a man in his forties or fifties with COVID-19, enrolled during active disease.

The rearrangement uses TRBV24-1 and TRBJ2-5, with 10 bases aligning to TRBD1. V trimming: 5 bases; J trimming: 5 bases; junction bases outside the gene matches: 4. Germline CDR1 KGHDR, CDR2 SFDVKD. The CDR3 has 14 amino acids. The CDR3 region has the DNA TGTGCCACCAGTGGGACAGGGGGTTGGGAGACCCAGTACTTC. Protein: CATSGTGGWETQYF.

This clone was picked up one time. V usage is TRBV3-1 (or the pseudogene TRBV3-2) and J usage is TRBJ2-3; D possibly corresponds to TRBD2 (5 bases). Germline CDR1 and CDR2: LGHDT and YNNKEL (reference sequence). CDR3 length: 16 residues. The germline V and J ends were trimmed by 5 bases and 9 bases, with 24 bases remaining between them. This CDR3 is CASSALLAGTLGTQYF. The DNA of the CDR3 is TGTGCCAGCAGCGCCTTATTGGCGGGCACATTGGGGACGCAGTATTTT.

The chain couples TRBV10-2 to TRBJ2-1; 8 bases are a match to TRBD1. Germline V gene lookup returns CDR1 WSHSY and CDR2 SAAADI. The CDR3 length is 12 residues. With V trimmed by 9 bases and J by 6 bases, 4 bases remained unmatched. The CDR3 spells CASETGANEQFF. In DNA, the CDR3 is TGCGCCAGTGAGACAGGGGCCAATGAGCAGTTCTTC.

The chain uses TRBV5-1 and TRBJ2-5, with a weak D call TRBD1 (5 bases). Deletions cut 3 bases from V and 1 base from J, with 10 bases between. CDR1 and CDR2 (germline): SGHRS, YFSETQ. The CDR3 is 14 residues long. CDR3 amino acids: CASSSQVFQETQYF. The CDR3, as DNA: TGCGCCAGCAGCTCACAGGTCTTCCAAGAGACCCAGTACTTC.

The gene calls are TRBV11-2 and TRBJ2-3, with 12 bases lining up with TRBD2. Germline lookup yields CDR1 SGHAT and CDR2 FQNNGV. The CDR3 runs 17 residues. The trim removed 1 base at V and 3 bases at J, leaving 5 bases unmatched. CDR3 nucleotides: TGTGCCAGCAGCTTAGTTTTGGGGACTAGCGGGACAGATACGCAGTATTTT. Amino acids: CASSLVLGTSGTDTQYF. The whole variable domain, remainder taken from reference TRBV11-2 and TRBJ2-3, is EAGVAQSPRYKIIEKRQSVAFWCNPISGHATLYWYQQILGQGPKLLIQFQNNGVVDDSQLPKDRFSAERLKGVDSTLKIQPAKLEDSAVYLCASSLVLGTSGTDTQYFGPGTRLTVL.

The V call is TRBV27, the J call TRBJ1-6, with D uncertain. Trimming stripped 6 bases from V and 5 bases from J, with 14 bases between. Germline lookup yields CDR1 MNHEY and CDR2 SMNVEV (reference sequence). The CDR3 length is 15 residues. The CDR3 spells CASRTLDGDNSPLHF. As DNA, the CDR3 is TGTGCCAGCAGGACCTTGGACGGGGATAATTCACCCCTCCACTTT.

The rearrangement uses TRBV24-1 and TRBJ2-1, with a tentative D call TRBD1 (6 bases). The V gene's germline CDR1 is KGHDR and CDR2 SFDVKD. CDR3 size: 14 residues. V was trimmed by 8 bases and J by 6 bases, leaving 16 bases between them. Here the CDR3 reads CATKGSGGGNEQFF. The CDR3 bases are TGTGCCACCAAAGGGTCTGGGGGCGGCAATGAGCAGTTCTTC.

This chain uses TRBV6-2 or TRBV6-3 with TRBJ2-5; TRBD2 is a possible D gene (5 bases). The CDR3 is 15 amino acids. Trimming left V 6 bases short and J 1 base short, with 15 bases between. CDR1 and CDR2 (germline): MNHEY, SVGEGT. In DNA, the CDR3 is TGTGCCAGCAGCTCCATGAGGGCTATCCAAGAGACCCAGTACTTC. This encodes CASSSMRAIQETQYF.

This clone has a single count. This chain joins TRBV6-1 and TRBJ2-7, with D tentatively TRBD2 (5 bases). CDR1 and CDR2 (germline): MNHNS, SASEGT. The ends were cut back, 5 bases at V and 0 bases at J, with 11 bases in the middle. The CDR3 extends over 14 amino acids. For the CDR3, the DNA is TGTGCCAGCAGTAAGCAGGACTTCTCCTACGAGCAGTACTTC. Residues: CASSKQDFSYEQYF.

This clone was detected only a few times. V gene TRBV24-1 combines with J gene TRBJ2-2, with 7 bases aligning to TRBD2. The V gene's germline CDR1 is KGHDR and CDR2 SFDVKD. With V trimmed by 0 bases and J by 6 bases, 12 bases remained unmatched. The CDR3 runs to 18 residues. The CDR3 DNA follows: TGTGCCACCAGTGATTTGTACACTAGCGTAAACAGCCCCGGGGAGCTGTTTTTT. Encoded protein: CATSDLYTSVNSPGELFF.

This sequence joins TRBV29-1 and TRBJ2-3; 8 nucleotides line up with TRBD1. The J segment lost 2 bases and the V segment lost 2 bases, leaving 9 bases of the junction unmatched. CDR1 is SQVTM, CDR2 ANQGSEA, per germline. CDR3 length: 16 amino acids. The CDR3 DNA is TGCAGCGTTGAACAGGACAGGGCCCAGCCCACAGATACGCAGTATTTT. This encodes CSVEQDRAQPTDTQYF.

This clone appeared a single time. This sequence joins TRBV18 and TRBJ1-1, with unresolved D. This CDR3 spans 16 amino acids. V was pared by 2 bases and J by 4 bases, with 17 bases between. The germline CDR1 and CDR2 sequences are KGHSH and LQKENI. The CDR3 loop is CASSPKLPLLSTEAFF. In DNA form, the CDR3 reads TGTGCCAGCTCACCAAAGCTCCCCCTATTGAGCACTGAAGCTTTCTTT.

Of note for this clone: In the same sample, other DNA sequences code for this CDR3. The chain has TRBV24-1 and TRBJ2-3, with 14 positions matching TRBD2. There are 15 residues in the CDR3. Losses at the gene ends were 5 bases for V and 4 bases for J; bases not matched to a gene: 1. Germline CDR1 is KGHDR and CDR2 is SFDVKD. This CDR3 reads CATSGLAGGPDTQYF. The CDR3 coding sequence is TGTGCCACCAGTGGACTAGCGGGAGGGCCAGATACGCAGTATTTT.

The chain is built from TRBV5-5 and TRBJ1-3; D might be TRBD1 (5 bases). The CDR3 loop spans 13 amino acids. Trimming cost V 7 bases and J 3 bases, with 11 bases left between them. Germline V gene data show CDR1 as SGHKS and CDR2 as YYEKEE (reference sequence). The CDR3 DNA reads TGTGCCAGCGGAACAGGATTTGGAAACACCATATATTTT. This translates into CASGTGFGNTIYF.

The chain joins TRBV5-5 to TRBJ1-5; D unclear. CDR3 size: 14 residues. V was trimmed by 10 bases and J by 0 bases, leaving 14 bases between them. Per germline, CDR1 SGHKS and CDR2 YYEKEE (reference sequence). The CDR3 region is CASSHEHSNQPQHF. CDR3 in DNA: TGTGCCTCATCCCACGAGCATAGCAATCAGCCCCAGCATTTT.

The rearrangement uses TRBV7-9 and TRBJ2-7; D possibly uses TRBD1 or TRBD2 (6 bases each). The CDR3 length is 15 residues. Looked up from germline, CDR1 is SEHNR and CDR2 is FQNEAQ (reference sequence). The V gene lost 5 bases and the J gene lost 6 bases, with 20 bases spanning the gap. The CDR3 reads CASSLGGLSSLEQYF. The CDR3 DNA sequence: TGTGCCAGCAGCCTAGGGGGACTTAGTTCGCTCGAGCAGTACTTC.